Below are 12 T cell receptor beta chains sequenced from a single sample in a study of cytomegalovirus exposure and HLA in healthy donors. Vbeta (60) and Jbeta (13) primers were used in the PCR. Method: immunoSEQ multiplex PCR; TCRdb's copy keeps in-frame clones and lacks some. The sample lists roughly 120,000 clones; 15% were seen once. Material for sequencing was PBMCs. These receptor sequences come from a woman in her late teens or twenties in good health and CMV-seronegative.

CDR3 DNA: TGTGCCAGCAGCCCGGACAGCCAAACTTTCTACGAGCAGTACTTC. Its protein product is CASSPDSQTFYEQYF. The chain combines TRBV5-4 with TRBJ2-7, with D possibly being TRBD1 (6 bases). Germline V gene lookup returns CDR1 SGHNT and CDR2 YYREEE (reference sequence). The CDR3 totals 15 residues. The germline V and J ends were trimmed by 4 bases and 3 bases, with 17 bases remaining between them.

The chain has TRBV28 and TRBJ1-1; D is undetermined. Germline values: CDR1 MDHEN, CDR2 SYDVKM. V lost 5 bases to trimming and J lost 1 base, with 14 bases between them. The length of the CDR3 is 15 residues. CDR3 DNA sequence: TGTGCCAGCAGTGACCCCAGGAGGAGGAACACTGAAGCTTTCTTT. It yields the protein CASSDPRRRNTEAFF. Full variable domain (missing parts from reference TRBV28 and TRBJ1-1): DVKVTQSSRYLVKRTGEKVFLECVQDMDHENMFWYRQDPGLGLRLIYFSYDVKMKEKGDIPEGYSVSREKKERFSLILESASTNQTSMYLCASSDPRRRNTEAFFGQGTRLTVV.

V usage is TRBV4-2 and J usage is TRBJ2-7; the D is unclear. This CDR3 region has 14 residues. Per the germline V gene, CDR1 is LGHNA and CDR2 is YNFKEQ. V lost 2 bases to trimming and J lost 1 base, with 9 bases between them. The CDR3 spells CASSQWASSYEQYF. CDR3 DNA: TGTGCCAGCAGCCAATGGGCCAGTTCCTACGAGCAGTACTTC.

CDR3 protein: CASSLSAGRVLRPQHF. The CDR3 DNA is TGTGCCAGCAGCTTGTCTGCGGGCCGGGTACTGAGGCCCCAGCATTTT. The chain has TRBV5-8 and TRBJ1-5; D is undetermined. CDR3 length: 16 amino acids. Looked up from germline, CDR1 is SGHTS and CDR2 is YDEGEE. Deletions cut 1 base from V and 9 bases from J, with 20 bases between.

The chain couples TRBV18 to TRBJ2-1; D possibly corresponds to TRBD2 (6 bases). Germline V gives CDR1 KGHSH, CDR2 LQKENI. V gave up 6 bases and J gave up 6 bases, with 12 bases separating them. This CDR3 comprises 13 residues. CDR3 in amino acids: CASSEGRSNEQFF. The CDR3 nucleotides are TGTGCCAGCTCGGAGGGCCGGTCCAATGAGCAGTTCTTC.

The chain employs TRBV19 and TRBJ1-2; possibly TRBD1 for D (5 bases). The CDR3 extends over 12 amino acids. Germline CDR1 reads LNHDA; CDR2 reads SQIVND (reference sequence). Trimming cost V 2 bases and J 5 bases, with 6 bases left between them. The CDR3 DNA is TGTGCCAGTAGTATAAAGGGGTATGGCTACACCTTC. Its protein product is CASSIKGYGYTF.

This clone was counted a few times. This rearrangement joins TRBV10-3 to TRBJ2-4; D is possibly TRBD1 (6 bases). From germline, CDR1 is ENHRY and CDR2 SYGVKD. Trimming took 3 bases from V and 0 from J, leaving 12 bases between them. The CDR3 runs 16 residues. The CDR3 sequence is CAISDPGTIAKNIQYF. The CDR3 nucleotides read TGTGCCATCAGTGACCCGGGGACAATAGCCAAAAACATTCAGTACTTC.

This clone was seen a few times. V usage is TRBV6-5 and J usage is TRBJ1-2; D is unclear. CDR3 length: 14 amino acids. Per the germline V gene, CDR1 is MNHEY and CDR2 is SVGAGI. V lost 0 bases and J 1 base, leaving 6 bases between the germline ends. In DNA, the CDR3 is TGTGCCAGCAGTTACTCGATCAGTAACTATGGCTACACCTTC. It specifies CASSYSISNYGYTF.

The chain is built from TRBV27 and TRBJ2-5, with D perhaps matching TRBD2 (5 bases). Germline V lookup: CDR1 MNHEY, CDR2 SMNVEV (reference sequence). V was clipped by 7 bases and J by 5 bases, with 20 bases between them. CDR3 length: 15 amino acids. CDR3 loop: CASTQSGRERETQYF. CDR3 bases: TGTGCCAGCACCCAATCCGGACGGGAACGGGAGACCCAGTACTTC.

The rearrangement uses TRBV7-9 and TRBJ1-4; D gene unclear. Per the germline V gene, CDR1 is SEHNR and CDR2 is FQNEAQ (reference sequence). V dropped 5 bases and J dropped 0 bases, with 13 bases sitting between them. The CDR3 spans 16 residues. The CDR3 region has the DNA TGTGCCAGCAGCGCCTCACGGGGAGCAACTAATGAAAAACTGTTTTTT. Protein: CASSASRGATNEKLFF.

The CDR3 DNA reads as TGTGCCAGCAGCTATTTCCAGGGGACCGGGGAGCTGTTTTTT. Its protein is CASSYFQGTGELFF. V usage is TRBV5-4 and J usage is TRBJ2-2, with D perhaps TRBD1 (6 bases). V shed 3 bases and J shed 5 bases, with 11 bases lying between them. The CDR3 is 14 amino acids. Germline V gene lookup returns CDR1 SGHNT and CDR2 YYREEE (reference sequence).

The chain recombines TRBV9 with TRBJ2-4; 9 nucleotides line up with TRBD2. This CDR3 spans 13 amino acids. Germline V gene data show CDR1 as SGDLS and CDR2 as YYNGEE. Trimming cost V 2 bases and J 8 bases; bases outside gene matches: 2. The CDR3 loop is CASSVASGDIQYF. CDR3 bases: TGTGCCAGCAGCGTTGCTAGCGGGGACATTCAGTACTTC.